The TCR beta chain under discussion was sequenced for a study of cytomegalovirus exposure and HLA in healthy donors. The table lists this clone with a few counts. Its antigen is not known. This CDR3 is 15 amino acids long. Germline V lookup: CDR1 MNHNS, CDR2 SASEGT. Germline trimming cut 8 bases from V and 5 bases from J; bases unmatched to any gene: 13. 60 Vbeta and 13 Jbeta primers were used in PCR. Original methodology: The authors later counted 70 million to 80 million unique TCR beta chains, around 9.9 million of them shared. The table came from immunoSEQ multiplex PCR; TCRdb's copy has only in-frame clones and leaves some out. V and J calls and clone size are as listed in that table; D and trimming were resolved from the DNA. The sample contains about 190,000 clones, 84% of which appear only once. General study points: High sensitivity and specificity were reportedly achieved when the classifier diagnosed cytomegalovirus status. It was in a later analysis that TCR association rates were seen to vary by HLA locus, highest for DRB1 and lowest for HLA-C. The authors reported that TCR beta sequences could predict HLA-A and HLA-B alleles. These predictions were accurate for most subjects in the first cohort.

The chain links TRBV6-1 to TRBJ2-7, with 9 bases that match TRBD1. Sequenced sample: PBMCs. The TCR originated in a woman in her forties or fifties in good health and CMV-seropositive. The CDR3 DNA reads as TGTGCCAGCTCCCCCGGGGGACAGGGCTTCCACGAGCAGTACTTC. Protein product: CASSPGGQGFHEQYF.